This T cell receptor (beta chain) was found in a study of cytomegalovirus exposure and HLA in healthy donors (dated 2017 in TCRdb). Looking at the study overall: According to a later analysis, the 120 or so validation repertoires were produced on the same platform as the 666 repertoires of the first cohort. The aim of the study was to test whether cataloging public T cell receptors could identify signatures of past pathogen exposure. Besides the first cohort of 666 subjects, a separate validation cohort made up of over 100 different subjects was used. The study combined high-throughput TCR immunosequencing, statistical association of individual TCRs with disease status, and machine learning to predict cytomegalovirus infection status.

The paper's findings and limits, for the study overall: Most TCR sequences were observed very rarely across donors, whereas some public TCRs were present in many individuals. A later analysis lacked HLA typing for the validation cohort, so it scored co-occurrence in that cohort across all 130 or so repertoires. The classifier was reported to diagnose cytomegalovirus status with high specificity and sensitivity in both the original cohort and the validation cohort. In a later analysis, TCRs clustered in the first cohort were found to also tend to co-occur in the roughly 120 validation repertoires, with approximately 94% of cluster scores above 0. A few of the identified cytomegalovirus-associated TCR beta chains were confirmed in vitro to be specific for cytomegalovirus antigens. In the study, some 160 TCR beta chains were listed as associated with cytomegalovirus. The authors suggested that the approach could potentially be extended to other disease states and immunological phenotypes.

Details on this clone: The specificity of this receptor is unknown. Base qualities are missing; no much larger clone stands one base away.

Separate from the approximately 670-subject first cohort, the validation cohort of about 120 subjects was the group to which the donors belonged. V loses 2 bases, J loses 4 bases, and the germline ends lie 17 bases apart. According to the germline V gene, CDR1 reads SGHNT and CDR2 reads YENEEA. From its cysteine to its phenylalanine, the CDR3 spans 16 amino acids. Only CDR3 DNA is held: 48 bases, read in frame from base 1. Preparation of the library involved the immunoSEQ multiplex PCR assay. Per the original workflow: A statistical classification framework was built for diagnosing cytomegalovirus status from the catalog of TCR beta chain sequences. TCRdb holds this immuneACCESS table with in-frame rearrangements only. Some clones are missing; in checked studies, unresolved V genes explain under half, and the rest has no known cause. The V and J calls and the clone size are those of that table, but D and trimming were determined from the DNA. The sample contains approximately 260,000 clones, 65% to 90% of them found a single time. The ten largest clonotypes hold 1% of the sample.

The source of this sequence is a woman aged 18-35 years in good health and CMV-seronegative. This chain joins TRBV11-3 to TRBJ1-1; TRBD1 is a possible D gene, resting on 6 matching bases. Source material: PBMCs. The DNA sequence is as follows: TGTGCCAGCAGCTTATTAGAGCTCCCACAGGGCACTGAAGCTTTCTTT. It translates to CASSLLELPQGTEAFF.